Given below is one T cell receptor (beta chain) in context. Its specificity is unknown. TCRdb itself ran the RACE reads through MiXCR, one entry per CDR3 protein. The table shows around 190,000 distinct CDR3 sequences, with 20% to 25% occurring only once. CDR3 size: 15 residues. The germline V gene encodes CDR1 SGHKS and CDR2 YYEKEE (reference sequence). Trimming left V 1 base short and J 0 bases short, with 8 bases between. This entry comes from a study of human T cells and chemical hapten exposure. Time point specified: patch test 1, 2 weeks after DPC sensitization. Treatment indicated: therapeutic diphenylcyclopropenone sensitization with weekly scalp DPC. Findings and limits, study-wide: Expanded TCRs formed significantly more large CDR3 similarity clusters than controls.

The sample in question was whole blood, obtained in connection with sensitization to the hapten diphenylcyclopropenone (DPC). J is TRBJ2-1 and V is TRBV5-5; D may be TRBD2 (6 bases). The clonotype originates from a woman between 50 and 59 years old with alopecia areata. Some clones in this sample may be carry-over from other donors' samples. The CDR3 spells CASSLRGDSYNEQFF. The CDR3 DNA follows: TGTGCCAGCAGCTTGCGCGGGGACTCCTACAATGAGCAGTTCTTC.